The 7 T cell receptor beta chains reported below all come from one sample, sequenced in a study of T cell changes during pregnancy in multiple sclerosis. Assay: immunoSEQ multiplex PCR; the TCRdb copy retains only in-frame clones and omits some. This sample yields around 50,000 clones, of which just over 90% are seen a single time; about 4% belongs to the top ten. Sequencing was performed on CD8+ T cells from peripheral blood mononuclear cells, taken in the second trimester of pregnancy. The source of these receptors is a female donor with multiple sclerosis, enrolled in a pregnancy study.

The chain employs TRBV6-6 and TRBJ2-7; tentatively, D is TRBD1 (5 bases). V lost 0 bases to trimming and J lost 4 bases, with 10 bases between them. The CDR3 has 14 amino acids. Per germline, CDR1 MNHNY and CDR2 SVGAGI (reference sequence). The CDR3 coding sequence is TGTGCCAGCAGTTACTCGGCTGACAGATACGAGCAGTACTTC. Translation gives CASSYSADRYEQYF.

This clone was picked up one time. One end of the junction is discordant with germline, which a read error may explain. In nucleotides, the CDR3 is TGTGCCACCGAGGGGGGGAACGCCGGGGAGCTGTTTTTT. It translates to CATEGGNAGELFF. The rearrangement joins TRBV7-9 to TRBJ2-2; D is possibly TRBD2 (7 bases). The CDR3 contains 13 residues. Germline CDR1 is SEHNR and CDR2 is FQNEAQ (reference sequence).

The V gene is TRBV7-9, the J gene TRBJ2-5; D is perhaps TRBD2 (6 bases). Trimming cost V 3 bases and J 5 bases, with 16 bases left between them. Germline lookup yields CDR1 SEHNR and CDR2 FQNEAQ (reference sequence). The CDR3 loop spans 15 amino acids. The CDR3 coding sequence is TGTGCCAGCAGCTTTAGCGGCCCTCCCAGGGAGACCCAGTACTTC. This translates into CASSFSGPPRETQYF.

V is TRBV7-9 and J is TRBJ2-7, with a tentative D call TRBD1 (6 bases). The CDR3 loop spans 16 amino acids. V was trimmed by 3 bases and J by 0 bases, leaving 15 bases between them. Per germline, CDR1 SEHNR and CDR2 FQNEAQ (reference sequence). The CDR3 DNA sequence: TGTGCCAGCAGCTTGGAGGACTGGGGGCCCTCCTACGAGCAGTACTTC. Amino acids: CASSLEDWGPSYEQYF.

The V gene is TRBV7-6, the J gene TRBJ2-3, with D perhaps TRBD1 (5 bases). Trimming removed 8 bases from V and 0 bases from J, with 18 bases in between. The CDR3 runs to 16 residues. Germline CDR1 is SGHVS and CDR2 is FNYEAQ. The CDR3 sequence: CASAFLGRSSTDTQYF. The CDR3 DNA follows: TGTGCCAGCGCCTTCCTGGGGCGGTCGAGCACAGATACGCAGTATTTT.

The chain uses TRBV5-6 and TRBJ2-3; TRBD1 aligns across 11 bases. Looked up from germline, CDR1 is SGHDT and CDR2 is YYEEEE. This CDR3 has 15 amino acids. V lost 3 bases and J lost 4; bases outside the gene matches: 4. The CDR3 nucleotides are TGTGCCAGCAGCTCGGACAGGGGGCAAGCAGATACGCAGTATTTT. This codes for CASSSDRGQADTQYF.

The chain has TRBV10-3 and TRBJ1-2, with TRBD1 as a possible D gene (5 bases). With 7 bases removed from V and 4 bases from J, the gap between germline ends came to 22 bases. This CDR3 has 16 residues. In germline, CDR1 is ENHRY, CDR2 SYGVKD. As DNA, the CDR3 is TGTGCCATCAACGGGGGGGGAAATCCCCGGGGCTATGGCTACACCTTC. It translates to CAINGGGNPRGYGYTF.